This TCR beta chain was identified in a study of T cells in Graves' hyperthyroidism and ophthalmopathy. Study-level results: Most thyroid-expanded clonotypes above 0.001 were also found in blood.

This clonotype was seen at least ten times. Antigen specificity is unknown. One end of the junction does not line up with germline, which may come from a read error. Researchers took RNA transcripts and amplified the TCR beta CDR3 regions from them. TCR CDR3 regions were first amplified by RT-PCR with HTBI primers. One entry per CDR3 protein, called by TCRdb with MiXCR from the multiplex PCR reads. In the table there are roughly 420,000 distinct CDR3 sequences, approximately 14% of which are singletons. Germline V gene lookup returns CDR1 SSHAT and CDR2 FNYEAQ (reference sequence). The CDR3 contains 14 residues. Around 10 ml fresh peripheral blood yielded the PBMCs.

This sequence originates from a woman in her late teens or twenties with Graves' hyperthyroidism. The V and J genes are TRBV7-7 and TRBJ2-7, with 11 positions matching TRBD2. Sequencing was performed on blood. CDR3 loop: CASSFGTSGYEQYF. The CDR3 DNA is TGTGCTAGCAGCTTTGGGACTAGCGGTTACGAGCAGTACTTC.